Shown below are 13 T cell receptor beta chains from a single sample sequenced in a study of blood T cell repertoires in COVID-19. Clones were sequenced by immunoSEQ multiplex PCR, and TCRdb holds only the in-frame ones, with some missing. Here the sample spans around 34,000 clones, 80% to 90% being singletons. The source material was peripheral blood. The receptors come from a man aged 50-59 years with acute or convalescent COVID-19.

The chain's CDR3 is CSVELGLAETQYF. CDR3 sequence (DNA): TGCAGCGTTGAACTGGGACTCGCAGAGACCCAGTACTTC. The chain carries TRBV29-1 and TRBJ2-5; tentatively, D is TRBD2 (6 bases). This CDR3 spans 13 amino acids. V gave up 2 bases and J gave up 4 bases, with 11 bases separating them. Germline CDR1 and CDR2: SQVTM and ANQGSEA.

This clone was recorded only once. CDR3 sequence: CASSPDRPSYNQPQHF. The CDR3 DNA sequence: TGTGCCAGCTCCCCCGACAGGCCGAGCTACAATCAGCCCCAGCATTTT. J is TRBJ1-5 and V is TRBV18, with D maybe TRBD1 (6 bases). CDR3 length equals 16 residues. The V end lost 6 bases, the J end lost 3 bases, and 18 bases lay between the germline ends. The germline CDR1 and CDR2 sequences are KGHSH and LQKENI.

The V gene is TRBV5-1, the J gene TRBJ1-1, with D possibly TRBD1 on 6 matching bases. The germline V gene has CDR1 SGHRS and CDR2 YFSETQ. The CDR3 is 14 residues long. Between the trimmed V and J ends, which lost 0 bases and 3 bases, there was a span of 9 bases. CDR3 region: CASSLGQDYTEAFF. The CDR3, as DNA: TGCGCCAGCAGCTTGGGACAGGACTACACTGAAGCTTTCTTT. The whole variable domain, filled in from reference TRBV5-1 and TRBJ1-1, reads KAGVTQTPRYLIKTRGQQVTLSCSPISGHRSVSWYQQTPGQGLQFLFEYFSETQRNKGNFPGRFSGRQFSNSRSEMNVSTLELGDSALYLCASSLGQDYTEAFFGQGTRLTVV.

V is TRBV6-1 and J is TRBJ2-3, with D perhaps matching TRBD2 (6 bases). Trimming stripped 1 base from V and 10 bases from J, with 18 bases between. The germline V gene has CDR1 MNHNS and CDR2 SASEGT. The CDR3 has 15 amino acids. CDR3 DNA sequence: TGTGCCAGCAGTGAAGTTGGCCGGGGAGGCTGGGCGCAGTATTTT. As protein: CASSEVGRGGWAQYF.

The chain links TRBV6-1 to TRBJ1-3, with 10 positions matching TRBD1. CDR3 length equals 16 residues. The germline V gene has CDR1 MNHNS and CDR2 SASEGT. Losses at the gene ends were 4 bases for V and 2 bases for J; bases not matched to a gene: 5. The DNA of the CDR3 is TGTGCCAGCAGTGTATCCGGGACAGGGGCTGGAAACACCATATATTTT. Translating gives CASSVSGTGAGNTIYF.

The genes are TRBV6-5 and TRBJ2-7; D is unclear. The CDR3 consists of 15 residues. CDR1 is MNHEY and CDR2 is SVGAGI in the germline V gene. The ends were cut back, 5 bases at V and 0 bases at J, with 14 bases in the middle. The CDR3 reads CASSKSPISSYEQYF. In DNA, the CDR3 is TGTGCCAGCAGTAAAAGCCCGATTAGCTCCTACGAGCAGTACTTC.

The V and J genes are TRBV11-2 and TRBJ1-2; 9 bases match TRBD1. Germline V gives CDR1 SGHAT, CDR2 FQNNGV. The J segment lost 8 bases and the V segment lost 5 bases, leaving 6 bases of the junction unmatched. The CDR3 has 13 residues. This CDR3 is CASSIGGQGGYTF. The CDR3 DNA reads TGTGCCAGCAGCATTGGGGGACAGGGCGGCTACACCTTC.

The chain carries TRBV29-1 and TRBJ1-1; possibly TRBD1 for D (6 bases). V was trimmed by 2 bases and J by 0 bases, leaving 19 bases between them. Germline V CDR1 and CDR2: SQVTM, ANQGSEA. This CDR3 is 17 amino acids long. The DNA of the CDR3 is TGCAGCGTTGAACGGGGCAGGGGAAGGGTCATGAACACTGAAGCTTTCTTT. This gives the protein CSVERGRGRVMNTEAFF.

This chain joins TRBV27 and TRBJ2-7, with TRBD1 matching 9 bases. CDR3 length: 14 residues. V was clipped by 2 bases and J by 3 bases; unmatched bases: 2. CDR1 MNHEY and CDR2 SMNVEV come from the germline V gene (reference sequence). The CDR3 region is CASSLGQGSYEQYF. As DNA, the CDR3 is TGTGCCAGCAGTTTAGGACAGGGGAGCTACGAGCAGTACTTC.

The V and J genes are TRBV5-5 and TRBJ2-1; weak D call: TRBD2 (6 bases). The CDR3 runs to 15 residues. The germline gives CDR1 SGHKS, CDR2 YYEKEE (reference sequence). The germline V and J ends were trimmed by 2 bases and 8 bases, with 17 bases remaining between them. This chain's CDR3 is CASSFWGVASDEQFF. In DNA, the CDR3 is TGTGCCAGCAGCTTCTGGGGGGTAGCAAGCGATGAGCAGTTCTTC.

The chain carries TRBV10-3 and TRBJ2-1; TRBD2 matches at 7 bases. V was clipped by 2 bases and J by 0 bases; unmatched bases: 4. The V gene's germline CDR1 is ENHRY and CDR2 SYGVKD. The CDR3 spans 16 residues. In nucleotides, the CDR3 is TGTGCCATCAGTGAGCAGGGAGGGAGCTCCTACAATGAGCAGTTCTTC. This gives the protein CAISEQGGSSYNEQFF.

This rearrangement joins TRBV9 to TRBJ2-7, with 12 bases matching TRBD2. The ends lost 0 bases at V and 3 bases at J; junction bases unmatched: 7. CDR3 length: 17 amino acids. Germline V gene lookup returns CDR1 SGDLS and CDR2 YYNGEE. CDR3 nucleotides: TGTGCCAGCAGCGTAGGGAATGGACTAGCGGGGTACTACGAGCAGTACTTC. This codes for CASSVGNGLAGYYEQYF.

The chain carries TRBV12-3 or TRBV12-4 and TRBJ2-5; TRBD1 matches at 7 bases. J lost 7 bases, V lost 10 bases, and 12 bases had no gene match. The CDR3 has 13 amino acids. The CDR3 nucleotides are TGTGCCACCATGATAACAGGGGCCGGGACCCAGTACTTC. Translation: CATMITGAGTQYF.